The rows below give T cell receptor beta chains drawn from one sample of a study of human T cells and chemical hapten exposure. Each CDR3 protein is one row after TCRdb ran MiXCR on the RACE reads. The table lists 85,000 to 95,000 distinct CDR3 sequences, more than 9.5% of them singletons. The source material was whole blood, sampled in connection with sensitization to the hapten diphenylcyclopropenone (DPC). The receptor source for this set is a man aged 35-49 years with alopecia areata. Some clones in this sample may be carry-over from other donors' samples. The CDR3 runs from the conserved cysteine through the conserved F or W. A D gene is named only where the DNA matches it firmly. Only part of the rows carry a size: once, few, many, or a class if the clone is expanded.

NA	TRBV6-5	TRBJ2-1	few	CASSEFRGVYNEQFF	TGTGCCAGCAGTGAATTCAGGGGGGTCTACAATGAGCAGTTCTTC
NA	TRBV10-3	TRBJ1-6	NA	CAISEDRNSPLHF	TGTGCCATCAGTGAGGATCGGAATTCACCCCTCCACTTT
NA	TRBV5-1	TRBJ1-4	NA	CASTIGSGGRSEKLFF	TGCGCCAGCACCATTGGGTCGGGGGGCCGGAGTGAAAAACTGTTTTTT
NA	TRBV12-3/TRBV12-4	TRBJ2-7	many	CASSRTDYEQYF	TGTGCCAGCAGTAGGACAGACTACGAGCAGTACTTC
NA	TRBV10-3	TRBJ2-3	NA	CAISELTGDTQYF	TGTGCCATCAGTGAGCTGACTGGAGATACGCAGTATTTT
NA	TRBV6-5	TRBJ2-3	many	CASMSGGTDTQYF	TGTGCCAGTATGAGCGGCGGCACAGATACGCAGTATTTT
TRBD2	TRBV20-1	TRBJ2-3	NA	CSARPLAGDKDTQYF	TGCAGTGCTAGGCCGCTAGCGGGAGATAAAGATACGCAGTATTTT
TRBD1	TRBV6-1	TRBJ1-5	many	CASSGLTGGNSNQPQHF	TGTGCCAGCAGTGGTTTAACAGGGGGAAATAGCAATCAGCCCCAGCATTTT
TRBD2	TRBV9	TRBJ2-5	NA	CASSEGLAGGPETQYF	TGTGCCAGCAGCGAGGGACTAGCGGGAGGCCCAGAGACCCAGTACTTC
TRBD1	TRBV24-1	TRBJ1-1	NA	CATSEGQGDSTEAFF	TGTGCCACCAGTGAGGGACAGGGTGATAGCACTGAAGCTTTCTTT
NA	TRBV5-1	TRBJ2-5	NA	CASSQGRQSNRETQYF	TGCGCCAGCAGCCAAGGAAGGCAGTCGAATCGAGAGACCCAGTACTTC
NA	TRBV4-2	TRBJ2-7	NA	CASSQEEWGAVYEQYF	TGTGCCAGCAGCCAGGAAGAATGGGGGGCCGTCTACGAGCAGTACTTC
TRBD2	TRBV10-3	TRBJ2-1	few	CAITGTSINEQFF	TGTGCCATCACCGGGACTAGCATCAATGAGCAGTTCTTC
NA	TRBV11-2	TRBJ2-2	NA	CASSPPVGELFF	TGTGCCAGCAGCCCGCCGGTGGGGGAGCTGTTTTTT
NA	TRBV29-1	TRBJ2-3	NA	CSVEGGLGARTDTQYF	TGCAGCGTTGAAGGGGGTTTGGGGGCGCGCACAGATACGCAGTATTTT
NA	TRBV18	TRBJ1-5	few	CASSPTLGQPQHF	TGTGCCAGCTCACCTACCTTGGGCCAGCCCCAGCATTTT
TRBD2	TRBV29-1	TRBJ2-1	NA	CSVRGAGGYYEQFF	TGCAGCGTCCGGGGAGCGGGAGGGTACTATGAGCAGTTCTTC
NA	TRBV10-2	TRBJ2-7	many	CASSAWEFTGEQYF	TGCGCCAGCAGTGCTTGGGAGTTTACTGGGGAGCAGTACTTC
NA	TRBV30	TRBJ1-4	NA	CAWSVQGGEKLFF	TGTGCCTGGAGTGTACAGGGAGGGGAAAAACTGTTTTTT
TRBD2	TRBV3-1	TRBJ2-3	many	CASSFGLAGDTQYF	TGTGCCAGCAGTTTCGGACTAGCGGGGGATACGCAGTATTTT
NA	TRBV20-1	TRBJ2-5	few	CSARDDGETQYF	TGCAGTGCTAGAGATGACGGTGAGACCCAGTACTTC
TRBD2	TRBV27	TRBJ2-2	NA	CASSGGVAGVGELFF	TGTGCCAGCAGTGGCGGTGTAGCGGGAGTTGGGGAGCTGTTTTTT
NA	TRBV19	TRBJ1-5	few	CASNGGRQPQHF	TGTGCCAGTAACGGAGGAAGACAGCCCCAGCATTTT
NA	TRBV18	TRBJ1-3	NA	CASSPSAGSSGNTIYF	TGTGCCAGCTCACCTTCTGCCGGGAGCTCTGGAAACACCATATATTTT
NA	TRBV18	TRBJ1-1	NA	CASSRGRNTEAFF	TGTGCCAGCTCCCGAGGCAGGAACACTGAAGCTTTCTTT
NA	TRBV6-2/TRBV6-3	TRBJ2-2	medium-sized	CASSYSIGTQNTGELFF	TGTGCCAGCAGTTACTCGATAGGGACACAGAACACCGGGGAGCTGTTTTTT
TRBD1	TRBV5-1	TRBJ1-1	NA	CASSLSGAGGTEAFF	TGCGCCAGCAGCTTGTCCGGAGCAGGGGGCACTGAAGCTTTCTTT
NA	TRBV28	TRBJ2-7	many	CASSTYSYEQYF	TGTGCCAGCAGTACCTACTCCTACGAGCAGTACTTC
TRBD1	TRBV6-1	TRBJ1-1	NA	CAATGLLEYMNTEAFF	TGTGCCGCGACAGGGTTGCTTGAGTACATGAACACTGAAGCTTTCTTT
NA	TRBV25-1	TRBJ2-3	NA	CASSERGGAGSTDTQYF	TGTGCCAGCAGTGAAAGGGGAGGCGCGGGAAGCACAGATACGCAGTATTTT
TRBD2	TRBV20-1	TRBJ2-3	few	CSARDLASGSTDTQYF	TGCAGTGCTAGAGATTTAGCTAGCGGGAGCACAGATACGCAGTATTTT
NA	TRBV29-1	TRBJ2-3	few	CSVDGTTDTQYF	TGCAGCGTTGACGGGACCACAGATACGCAGTATTTT
NA	TRBV10-3	TRBJ2-1	few	CAITDGLYNEQFF	TGTGCCATCACGGACGGCCTATACAATGAGCAGTTCTTC
NA	TRBV7-2	TRBJ1-1	few	CASRDPRVMNTEAFF	TGTGCCAGCAGGGATCCCAGGGTCATGAACACTGAAGCTTTCTTT
TRBD2	TRBV29-1	TRBJ2-3	NA	CSVEGTSGSISTDTQYF	TGCAGCGTTGAAGGGACTAGCGGGAGTATTAGCACAGATACGCAGTATTTT
NA	TRBV24-1	TRBJ2-1	NA	CATSDLLAGDEQFF	TGTGCCACCAGTGATTTGCTCGCAGGCGATGAGCAGTTCTTC
TRBD2	TRBV9	TRBJ2-5	NA	CASSVGPSGNQETQYF	TGTGCCAGCAGCGTAGGCCCCAGCGGGAACCAAGAGACCCAGTACTTC
TRBD1	TRBV2	TRBJ2-5	few	CASGQGKETQYF	TGTGCCAGCGGACAGGGCAAAGAGACCCAGTACTTC
NA	TRBV7-2	TRBJ2-3	NA	CASGRTHTDTQYF	TGTGCCAGCGGACGGACCCACACAGATACGCAGTATTTT
TRBD1	TRBV29-1	TRBJ1-2	many	CSGMTGLGGYTF	TGCAGCGGCATGACAGGGTTGGGTGGCTACACCTTC
NA	TRBV11-2	TRBJ2-7	many	CASSLVRGEQYF	TGTGCCAGCAGCTTAGTGCGCGGGGAGCAGTACTTC
NA	TRBV11-3	TRBJ2-5	NA	CASNFPGIQETQYF	TGTGCCAGCAATTTCCCGGGGATCCAAGAGACCCAGTACTTC
TRBD2	TRBV20-1	TRBJ2-2	few	CSARDFGSSGRYATGELFF	TGCAGTGCTAGAGATTTTGGGAGTAGCGGGAGATATGCGACCGGGGAGCTGTTTTTT
TRBD2	TRBV6-5	TRBJ2-2	NA	CASTPAGGDTGELFF	TGTGCCAGCACGCCTGCGGGGGGGGACACCGGGGAGCTGTTTTTT
NA	TRBV25-1	TRBJ1-2	NA	CASLKTWVGANYGYTF	TGTGCCAGCCTCAAAACCTGGGTAGGAGCTAACTATGGCTACACCTTC
NA	TRBV20-1	TRBJ2-4	NA	CSASQGGANIQYF	TGCAGTGCTAGCCAGGGGGGGGCAAACATTCAGTACTTC